This T cell receptor beta chain was captured by sequencing in a study of T cell repertoires in cytomegalovirus infection. Background on the study: Public signatures in TCR beta pointed to CMV infection and matching HLA type. Overall study results and limits: HLA-C-restricted TCR beta clonotypes specific for CMV led the ex vivo response.

Note on this clonotype: Its target is not known.

Each CDR3 protein is one row after TCRdb ran MiXCR on the reads. The sample lists approximately 550,000 distinct CDR3 sequences, 16% occurring once. The sample was CD8+ T cells from PBMCs. This sequence originates from a human donor in good health (CMV status not recorded). Some clones in this sample may be carry-over from other donors' samples.

DNA of the CDR3: TGTGCCAGCAGCAACAATAACTATGGCTACACCTTC. Translating it yields CASSNNNYGYTF. The rearrangement uses TRBV6-5 and TRBJ1-2; D remains ambiguous. Between the trimmed V and J ends, which lost 6 bases and 1 base, there was a span of 6 bases. Looked up from germline, CDR1 is MNHEY and CDR2 is SVGAGI. The length of the CDR3 is 12 residues.